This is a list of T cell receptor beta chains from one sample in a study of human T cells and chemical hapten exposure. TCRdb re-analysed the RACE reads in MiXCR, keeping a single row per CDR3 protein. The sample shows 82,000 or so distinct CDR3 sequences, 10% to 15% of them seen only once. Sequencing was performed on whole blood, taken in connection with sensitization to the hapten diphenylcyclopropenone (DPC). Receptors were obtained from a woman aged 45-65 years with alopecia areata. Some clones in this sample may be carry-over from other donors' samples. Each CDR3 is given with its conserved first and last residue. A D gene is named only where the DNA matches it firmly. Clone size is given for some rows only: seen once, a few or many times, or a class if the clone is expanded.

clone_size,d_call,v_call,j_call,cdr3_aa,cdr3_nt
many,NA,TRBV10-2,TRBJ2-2,CASRGGTLQTGELFF,TGCGCCAGCAGGGGCGGGACTCTTCAAACCGGGGAGCTGTTTTTT
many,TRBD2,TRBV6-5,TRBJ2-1,CATLAGFYNEQFF,TGTGCCACCTTAGCGGGCTTTTACAATGAGCAGTTCTTC
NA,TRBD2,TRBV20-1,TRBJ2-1,CSASPVSGRYNEEFF,TGCAGTGCTAGCCCCGTGAGCGGGAGGTACAATGAGGAGTTCTTC
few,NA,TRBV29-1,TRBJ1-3,CSAGGQGSGNTIYF,TGCAGCGCCGGGGGTCAGGGCTCTGGAAACACCATATATTTT
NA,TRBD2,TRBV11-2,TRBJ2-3,CASKAGGTDTQYF,TGTGCCAGCAAAGCGGGAGGTACAGATACGCAGTATTTT
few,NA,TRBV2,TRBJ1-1,CASSESQQGRAFF,TGTGCCAGCAGTGAATCACAACAGGGTCGGGCTTTCTTT
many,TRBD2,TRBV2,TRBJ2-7,CASISPAGAGEQYF,TGTGCCAGCATCAGTCCAGCGGGAGCAGGCGAGCAGTACTTC
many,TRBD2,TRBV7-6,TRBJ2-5,CASSVGLGRGTAWETQYF,TGTGCCAGCAGCGTGGGACTAGGAAGGGGAACCGCATGGGAGACCCAGTACTTC
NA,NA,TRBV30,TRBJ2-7,CAWSPTRTVYEQYF,TGTGCCTGGAGTCCTACCCGGACAGTCTACGAGCAGTACTTC
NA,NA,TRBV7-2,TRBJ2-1,CASSLTWYNEQFF,TGTGCCAGCAGCTTAACGTGGTACAATGAGCAGTTCTTC
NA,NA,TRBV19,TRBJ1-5,CASSPPPARSNQPQHF,TGTGCCAGTAGTCCCCCGCCGGCCAGGAGCAATCAGCCCCAGCATTTT
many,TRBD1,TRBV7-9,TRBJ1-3,CASSLDRVNTIYF,TGTGCCAGCAGCCTCGACAGGGTTAACACCATATATTTT
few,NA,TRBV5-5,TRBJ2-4,CASSPFWESAKNIQYF,TGTGCCAGCAGCCCCTTTTGGGAGTCGGCCAAAAACATTCAGTACTTC
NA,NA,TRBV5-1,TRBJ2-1,CASSLEVLREQFF,TGCGCCAGCAGCTTGGAGGTGCTCCGGGAGCAGTTCTTC
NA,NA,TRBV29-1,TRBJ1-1,CSVGETSEAFF,TGCAGCGTTGGGGAGACGAGTGAAGCTTTCTTT
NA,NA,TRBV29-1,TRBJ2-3,CSARISGADTQYF,TGCAGCGCGAGAATTTCAGGGGCAGATACGCAGTATTTT
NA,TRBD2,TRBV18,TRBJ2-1,CASSYNSGTSGPPFF,TGTGCCAGCTCCTATAACTCCGGGACTAGCGGACCCCCGTTCTTC
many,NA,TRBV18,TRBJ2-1,CASSPREPGPNEQFF,TGTGCCAGCTCACCGCGGGAACCAGGCCCCAATGAGCAGTTCTTC
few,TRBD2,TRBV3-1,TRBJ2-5,CASSQGASGPQETQYF,TGTGCCAGCAGCCAAGGAGCTAGCGGACCCCAAGAGACCCAGTACTTC
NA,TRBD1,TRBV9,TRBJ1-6,CASSPNDLTGGVSPLHF,TGTGCCAGCAGCCCCAACGATCTTACAGGGGGCGTTTCACCCCTCCACTTT
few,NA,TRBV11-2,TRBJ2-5,CASSPRISQETQYF,TGTGCCAGCAGTCCCCGAATTTCCCAAGAGACCCAGTACTTC
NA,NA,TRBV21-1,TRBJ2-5,CASSKVGQGPETQYF,TGTGCCAGCAGCAAAGTCGGGCAGGGTCCAGAGACCCAGTACTTC
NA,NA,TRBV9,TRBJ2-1,CASSGSGEQFF,TGTGCCAGCAGTGGCTCTGGTGAGCAGTTCTTC
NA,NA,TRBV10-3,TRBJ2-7,CAISAGLNTYEQYF,TGTGCCATCAGTGCGGGACTTAATACCTACGAGCAGTACTTC
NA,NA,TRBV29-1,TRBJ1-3,CSGNSGNTIYF,TGCAGCGGGAACTCTGGAAACACCATATATTTT
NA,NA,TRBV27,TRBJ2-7,CASSFNRAYEQYF,TGTGCCAGCAGTTTTAACAGGGCCTACGAGCAGTACTTC
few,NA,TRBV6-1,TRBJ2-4,CASRPILAKNIQYF,TGTGCCAGCAGGCCGATACTAGCCAAAAACATTCAGTACTTC
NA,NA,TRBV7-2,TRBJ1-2,CASSLGVREYGYTF,TGTGCCAGCAGCTTAGGGGTCAGGGAATATGGCTACACCTTC
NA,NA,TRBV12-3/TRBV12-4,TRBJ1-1,CASSLETITEAFF,TGTGCCAGCAGTTTGGAAACAATCACTGAAGCTTTCTTT
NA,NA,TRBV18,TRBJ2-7,CASSGLGGYEQYF,TGTGCCAGCTCAGGACTAGGGGGGTACGAGCAGTACTTC
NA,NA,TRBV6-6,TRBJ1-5,CASSYRGSNQPQHF,TGTGCCAGCAGTTACCGAGGTAGCAATCAGCCCCAGCATTTT
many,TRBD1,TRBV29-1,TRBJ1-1,CSPGTGYTEAFF,TGCAGCCCAGGGACAGGGTACACTGAAGCTTTCTTT
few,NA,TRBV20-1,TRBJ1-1,CSARLNGTEAFF,TGCAGTGCTAGACTGAACGGAACTGAAGCTTTCTTT
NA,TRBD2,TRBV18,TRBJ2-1,CASSRPGLAGVVGDEQFF,TGTGCCAGCTCACGTCCGGGACTAGCGGGAGTCGTTGGCGATGAGCAGTTCTTC
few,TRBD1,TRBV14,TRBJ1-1,CASSQASGTGKMAEAFF,TGTGCCAGCAGCCAAGCTTCTGGGACAGGTAAAATGGCTGAAGCTTTCTTT
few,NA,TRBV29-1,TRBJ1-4,CSVIGTNEKLFF,TGCAGCGTCATCGGAACTAATGAAAAACTGTTTTTT
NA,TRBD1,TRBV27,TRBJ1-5,CASSPRGPGQGNQPQHF,TGTGCCAGCAGTCCCCGTGGGCCGGGACAGGGAAATCAGCCCCAGCATTTT
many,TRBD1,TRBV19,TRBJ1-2,CASRFIGTGQSYTF,TGTGCCAGTAGGTTCATCGGGACAGGGCAGAGCTACACCTTC
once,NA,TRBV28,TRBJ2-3,CAPRRHFVDTQYF,TGTGCACCCCGACGGCACTTCGTAGATACGCAGTATTTT
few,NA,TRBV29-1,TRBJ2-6,CSVEVFGANVLTF,TGCAGCGTTGAAGTGTTTGGGGCCAACGTCCTGACTTTC
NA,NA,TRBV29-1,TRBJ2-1,CSVDQVGGNEQFF,TGCAGCGTTGATCAGGTCGGGGGCAATGAGCAGTTCTTC
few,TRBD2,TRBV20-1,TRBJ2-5,CSARLAFIQETQYF,TGCAGTGCTCGACTAGCGTTTATACAAGAGACCCAGTACTTC
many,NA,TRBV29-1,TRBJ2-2,CSALGPTNTGELFF,TGCAGCGCTCTAGGACCGACGAACACCGGGGAGCTGTTTTTT
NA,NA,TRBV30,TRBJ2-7,CAWGVGGINEQYF,TGTGCCTGGGGCGTAGGGGGGATTAACGAGCAGTACTTC
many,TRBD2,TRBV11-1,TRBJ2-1,CASSTGTRHNEQFF,TGTGCCAGCAGCACCGGGACTAGACACAATGAGCAGTTCTTC
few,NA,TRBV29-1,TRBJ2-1,CSVDPTGGSQFF,TGCAGCGTTGATCCAACAGGCGGCAGCCAGTTCTTC